This TCR beta chain was observed in a study of CD8 T cells in ankylosing spondylitis. Library preparation for TCR beta used quantitative 5'-RACE with molecular barcodes. TCRdb re-derived calls from the 5' RACE reads in MiXCR, one entry per CDR3 protein. The sample yields more than 250,000 distinct CDR3 sequences, around a tenth seen once. As for this clonotype: No antigen is known for it.

V gave up 1 base and J gave up 4 bases; unmatched junction bases: 4. Germline assignment: CDR1 LGHDT and CDR2 YNNKEL (reference sequence). This CDR3 spans 15 amino acids. General study points: A TCR beta motif of 8 or 9 highly homologous variants appeared characteristic of ankylosing spondylitis blood. Reportedly, significant enrichment of disease-linked clones occurred in matched ankylosing spondylitis synovial fluid. Past studies reported some motif variants in reactive arthritis synovial fluid and blood.

The V gene is TRBV3-1, the J gene TRBJ1-5; the match to TRBD1 covers 7 bases. Sequences were obtained from blood, either unsorted or a sorted T cell fraction (not recorded which). The sequence came from a female donor with ankylosing spondylitis or in good health (not recorded which). The CDR3 DNA is TGTGCCAGCAGCCAAGGGTCCAGGGGGAATCAGCCCCAGCATTTT. Its translation: CASSQGSRGNQPQHF.